Here is one T cell receptor beta chain with its context. The sample comes from a study of shared clonotypes between healthy human individuals. Generated by immunoSEQ multiplex PCR, the TCRdb table keeps only in-frame clones and is missing some. Among 2 million to 2.5 million clones, approximately 94% were seen once, and the ten largest hold 0.1% to 0.15%. The CDR3 extends over 14 amino acids. V was clipped by 4 bases and J by 2 bases, with 13 bases between them. Looked up from germline, CDR1 is SGHRS and CDR2 is YFSETQ. This TCR derives from a man aged 18-30 years in good health. Sequenced sample: naive CD4+ T cells sorted from blood. As for subset: CD45RA+ positively selected. The rearrangement joins TRBV5-1 to TRBJ2-7; no definite D call. DNA of the CDR3: TGCGCCAGCAGCCCTGGTGAACCCCCCTACGAGCAGTACTTC. Its protein is CASSPGEPPYEQYF.